The T cell receptor (beta chain) under discussion was sequenced for a study of blood T cell repertoires in COVID-19. As for the study in general: Spain, Italy and the United States supplied samples that represented acute and convalescent COVID-19. Sources were T cells, B-cell-depleted T cells, or PBMCs; the material itself was cDNA or gDNA.

The CDR3 contains 14 residues. V lost 3 bases and J 15 bases, leaving 21 bases between the germline ends. In germline, CDR1 is SGHAT, CDR2 FQNNGV. This clone was counted only a few times. The cohort comprised adults aged about 18 to 90 years residing in approximately 25 US areas. Sequencing was performed with immunoSEQ multiplex PCR; in TCRdb, only in-frame clones are kept and a portion is missing. The table has about 150,000 clones, roughly 88% seen once. The V and J genes are TRBV11-2 and TRBJ1-3, with a possible D match to TRBD1 (6 bases). Sequencing was carried out using PBMCs or T cells enriched from blood (not recorded which). The sequence derives from a man in his fifties or sixties who had recovered from COVID-19. The CDR3 here is CASSFYHAGTQEYF. Written as DNA, the CDR3 is TGTGCCAGCAGCTTCTATCACGCCGGGACACAAGAATATTTT.